This TCR beta chain was documented in a study of T cell repertoires in cytomegalovirus infection. MiXCR, run by TCRdb on the reads, gives a single entry per CDR3 protein. The table has 830,000 or so distinct CDR3 sequences, 30% to 35% seen once. As regards this clonotype: As yet, its antigen is unknown.

Study outcomes and limitations: Adding up the frequency of public TCR beta families identified people who carried CMV plus the relevant HLA.

This CDR3 comprises 16 residues. Per the germline V gene, CDR1 is MNHEY and CDR2 is SVGAGI. Trimming removed 5 bases at V and 3 bases at J, with 17 bases between. This receptor was obtained from a human donor in good health (CMV status not recorded). Some clones in this sample may be carry-over from other donors' samples. The sequencing used cultured CD8+ T cells from PBMCs, collected from culture after CMV antigen stimulation. V gene TRBV6-5 combines with J gene TRBJ2-4, with a weak D call TRBD2 (5 bases). The CDR3 reads CASSTRQAAGKNIQYF. The CDR3 coding sequence is TGTGCCAGCAGTACAAGACAAGCGGCTGGCAAAAACATTCAGTACTTC.